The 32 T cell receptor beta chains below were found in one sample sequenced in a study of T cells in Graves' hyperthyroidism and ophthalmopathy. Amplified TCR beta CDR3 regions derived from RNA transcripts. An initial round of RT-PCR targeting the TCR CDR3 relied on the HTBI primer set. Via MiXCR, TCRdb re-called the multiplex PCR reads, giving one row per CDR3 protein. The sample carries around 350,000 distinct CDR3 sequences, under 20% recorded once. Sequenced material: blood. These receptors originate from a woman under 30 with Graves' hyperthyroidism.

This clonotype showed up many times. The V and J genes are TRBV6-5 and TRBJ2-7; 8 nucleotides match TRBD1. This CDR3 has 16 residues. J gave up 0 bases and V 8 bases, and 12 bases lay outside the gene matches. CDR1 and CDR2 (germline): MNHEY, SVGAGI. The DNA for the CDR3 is TGTGCCAGCCACCCTACACCGGGACAGGACTCCTACGAGCAGTACTTC. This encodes CASHPTPGQDSYEQYF.

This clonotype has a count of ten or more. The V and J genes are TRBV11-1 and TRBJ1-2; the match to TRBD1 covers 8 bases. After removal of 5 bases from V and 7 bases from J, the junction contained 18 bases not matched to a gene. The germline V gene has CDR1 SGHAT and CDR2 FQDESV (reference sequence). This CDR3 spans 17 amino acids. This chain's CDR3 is CASSPHPVDRVVVGYTF. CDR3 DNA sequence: TGTGCCAGCAGCCCGCACCCTGTGGACAGGGTGGTCGTTGGCTACACCTTC.

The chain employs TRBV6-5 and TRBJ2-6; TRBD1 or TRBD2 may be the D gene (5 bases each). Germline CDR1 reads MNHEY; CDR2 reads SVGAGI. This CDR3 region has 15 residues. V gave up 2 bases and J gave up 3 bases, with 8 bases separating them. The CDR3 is CASSYGGYGANVLTF. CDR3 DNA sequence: TGTGCCAGCAGTTACGGGGGTTATGGGGCCAACGTCCTGACTTTC.

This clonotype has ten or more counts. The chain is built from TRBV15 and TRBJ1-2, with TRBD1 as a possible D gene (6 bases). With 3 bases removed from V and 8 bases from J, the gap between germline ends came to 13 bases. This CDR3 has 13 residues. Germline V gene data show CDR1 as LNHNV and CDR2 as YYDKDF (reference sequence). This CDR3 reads CATSSGPGGGYTF. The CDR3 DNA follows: TGTGCCACCAGCAGTGGTCCGGGGGGCGGCTACACCTTC.

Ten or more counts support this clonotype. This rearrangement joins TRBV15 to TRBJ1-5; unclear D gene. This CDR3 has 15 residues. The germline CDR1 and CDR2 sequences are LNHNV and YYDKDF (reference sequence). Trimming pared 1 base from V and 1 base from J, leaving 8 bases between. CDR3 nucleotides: TGTGCCACCAGCAGAGTTGGTCTGAGCAATCAGCCCCAGCATTTT. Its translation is CATSRVGLSNQPQHF.

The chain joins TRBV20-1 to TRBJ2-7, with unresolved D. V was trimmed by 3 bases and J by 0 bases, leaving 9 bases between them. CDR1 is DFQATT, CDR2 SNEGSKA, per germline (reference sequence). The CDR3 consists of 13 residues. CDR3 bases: TGCAGTGCTAGTGTGGACGCCTCCTACGAGCAGTACTTC. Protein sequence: CSASVDASYEQYF.

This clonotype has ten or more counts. The CDR3 is CASSLGDRANTGELFF. As DNA, the CDR3 is TGCGCCAGCAGCTTAGGGGACAGAGCGAACACCGGGGAGCTGTTTTTT. The chain links TRBV5-1 to TRBJ2-2; 7 bases fit TRBD1. The V and J ends lost 2 bases and 0 bases, in that order; junction bases with no gene match: 4. Looked up from germline, CDR1 is SGHRS and CDR2 is YFSETQ. There are 16 residues in the CDR3.

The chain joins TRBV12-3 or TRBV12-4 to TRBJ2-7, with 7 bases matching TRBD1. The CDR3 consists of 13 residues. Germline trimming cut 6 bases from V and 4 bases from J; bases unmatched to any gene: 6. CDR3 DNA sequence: TGTGCCAGCAGACAACAGGGGAATTACGAGCAGTACTTC. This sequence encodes CASRQQGNYEQYF.

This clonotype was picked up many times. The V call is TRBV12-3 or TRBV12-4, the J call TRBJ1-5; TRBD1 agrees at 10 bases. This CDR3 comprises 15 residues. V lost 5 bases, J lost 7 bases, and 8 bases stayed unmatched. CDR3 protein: CASSAGTGDIQPQHF. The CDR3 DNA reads TGTGCCAGCAGTGCCGGGACAGGGGATATCCAGCCCCAGCATTTT.

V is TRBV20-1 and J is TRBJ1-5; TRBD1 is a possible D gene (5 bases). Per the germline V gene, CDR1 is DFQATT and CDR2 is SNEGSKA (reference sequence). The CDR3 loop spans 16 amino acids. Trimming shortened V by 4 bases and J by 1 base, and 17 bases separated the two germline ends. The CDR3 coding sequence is TGCAGTGCTAAGAGTATCGGGGGAAGAAGCAATCAGCCCCAGCATTTT. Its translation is CSAKSIGGRSNQPQHF.

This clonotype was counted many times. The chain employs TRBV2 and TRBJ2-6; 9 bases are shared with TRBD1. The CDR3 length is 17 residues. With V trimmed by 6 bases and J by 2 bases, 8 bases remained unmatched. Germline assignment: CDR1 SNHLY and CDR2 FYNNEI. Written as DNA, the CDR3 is TGTGCCAGCAGGGGTGGGACAGGGAGGACTGGGGCCAACGTCCTGACTTTC. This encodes CASRGGTGRTGANVLTF. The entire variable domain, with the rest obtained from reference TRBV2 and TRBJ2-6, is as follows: EPEVTQTPSHQVTQMGQEVILRCVPISNHLYFYWYRQILGQKVEFLVSFYNNEISEKSEIFDDQFSVERPDGSNFTLKIRSTKLEDSAMYFCASRGGTGRTGANVLTFGAGSRLTVL.

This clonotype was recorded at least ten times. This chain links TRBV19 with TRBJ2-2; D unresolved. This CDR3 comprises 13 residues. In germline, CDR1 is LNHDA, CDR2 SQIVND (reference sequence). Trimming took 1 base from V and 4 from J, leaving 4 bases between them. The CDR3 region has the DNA TGTGCCAGTAGTATAGTAACCACCGGGGAGCTGTTTTTT. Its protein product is CASSIVTTGELFF. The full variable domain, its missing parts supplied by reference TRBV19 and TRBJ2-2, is DGGITQSPKYLFRKEGQNVTLSCEQNLNHDAMYWYRQDPGQGLRLIYYSQIVNDFQKGDIAEGYSVSREKKESFPLTVTSAQKNPTAFYLCASSIVTTGELFFGEGSRLTVL.

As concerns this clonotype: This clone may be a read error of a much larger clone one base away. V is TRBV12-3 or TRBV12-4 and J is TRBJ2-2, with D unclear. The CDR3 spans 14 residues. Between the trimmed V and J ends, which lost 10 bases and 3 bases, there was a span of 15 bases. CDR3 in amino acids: CATTTNPDTGELFF. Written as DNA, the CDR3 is TGTGCCACTACAACTAATCCGGACACCGGGGAGCTGTTTTTT.

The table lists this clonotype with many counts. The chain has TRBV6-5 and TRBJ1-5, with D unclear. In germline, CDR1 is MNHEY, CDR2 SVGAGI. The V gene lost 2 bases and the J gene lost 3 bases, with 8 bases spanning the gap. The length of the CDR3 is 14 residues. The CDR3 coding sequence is TGTGCCAGCAGTTACAACGGAAACAATCAGCCCCAGCATTTT. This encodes CASSYNGNNQPQHF.

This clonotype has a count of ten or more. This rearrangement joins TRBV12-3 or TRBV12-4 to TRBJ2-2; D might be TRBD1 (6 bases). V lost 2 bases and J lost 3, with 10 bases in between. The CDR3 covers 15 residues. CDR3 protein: CASSLRDTYTGELFF. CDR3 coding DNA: TGTGCCAGCAGTTTAAGGGACACCTACACCGGGGAGCTGTTTTTT.

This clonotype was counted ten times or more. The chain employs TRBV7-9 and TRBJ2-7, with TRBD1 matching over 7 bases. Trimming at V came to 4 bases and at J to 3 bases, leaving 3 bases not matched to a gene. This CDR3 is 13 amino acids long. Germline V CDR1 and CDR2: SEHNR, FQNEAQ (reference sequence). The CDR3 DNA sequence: TGTGCCAGCAGCTGGGGACAGAACTACGAGCAGTACTTC. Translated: CASSWGQNYEQYF.

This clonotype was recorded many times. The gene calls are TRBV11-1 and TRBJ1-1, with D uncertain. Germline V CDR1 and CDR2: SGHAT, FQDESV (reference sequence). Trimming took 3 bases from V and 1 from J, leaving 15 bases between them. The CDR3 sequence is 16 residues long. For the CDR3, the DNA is TGTGCCAGCAGCTTGGGGAACTCCGTCGGGAACACTGAAGCTTTCTTT. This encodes CASSLGNSVGNTEAFF.

The CDR3 region has the DNA TGCAGTGCCCGGGCAGGGAGTTATAATTCACCCCTCCACTTT. This translates into CSARAGSYNSPLHF. The chain links TRBV20-1 to TRBJ1-6; tentatively, D is TRBD1 (5 bases). From germline, CDR1 is DFQATT and CDR2 SNEGSKA (reference sequence). V dropped 6 bases and J dropped 4 bases, with 13 bases sitting between them. CDR3 size: 14 residues.

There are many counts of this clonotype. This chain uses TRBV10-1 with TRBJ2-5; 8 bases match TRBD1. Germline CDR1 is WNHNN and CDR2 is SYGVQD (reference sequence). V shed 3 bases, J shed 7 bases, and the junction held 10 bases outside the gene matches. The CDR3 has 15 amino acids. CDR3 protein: CASSDDRGLDGTQYF. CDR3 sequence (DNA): TGCGCCAGCAGTGACGACAGGGGACTTGATGGGACCCAGTACTTC.

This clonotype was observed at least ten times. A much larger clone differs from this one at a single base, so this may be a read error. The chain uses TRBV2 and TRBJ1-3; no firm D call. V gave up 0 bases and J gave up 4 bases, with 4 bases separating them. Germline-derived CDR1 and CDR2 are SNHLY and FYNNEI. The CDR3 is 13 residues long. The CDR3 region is CASSEAGGNTIYF. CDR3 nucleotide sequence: TGTGCCAGCAGTGAAGCGGGAGGAAACACCATATATTTT.

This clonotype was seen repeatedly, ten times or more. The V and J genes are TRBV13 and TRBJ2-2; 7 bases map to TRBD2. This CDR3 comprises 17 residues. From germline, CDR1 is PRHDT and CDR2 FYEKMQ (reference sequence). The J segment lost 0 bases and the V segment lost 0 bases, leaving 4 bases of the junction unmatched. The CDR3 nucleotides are TGTGCCAGCAGCTTAGGATGGACTAGAGCGAACACCGGGGAGCTGTTTTTT. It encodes CASSLGWTRANTGELFF.

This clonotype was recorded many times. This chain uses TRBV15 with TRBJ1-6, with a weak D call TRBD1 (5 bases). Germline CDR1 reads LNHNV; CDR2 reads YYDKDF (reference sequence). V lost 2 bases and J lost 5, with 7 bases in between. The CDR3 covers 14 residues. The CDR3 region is CATSRQGNNSPLHF. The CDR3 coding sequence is TGTGCCACCAGCAGACAGGGTAATAATTCACCCCTCCACTTT.

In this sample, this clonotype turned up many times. The CDR3 nucleotides are TGTGCCAGTAGTAACTTGGACTCTGGGACTGAAGCTTTCTTT. The encoded protein is CASSNLDSGTEAFF. This chain connects TRBV19 to TRBJ1-1; D gene unclear. V lost 4 bases and J lost 5, with 14 bases in between. The CDR3 covers 14 residues. Germline V CDR1 and CDR2: LNHDA, SQIVND (reference sequence).

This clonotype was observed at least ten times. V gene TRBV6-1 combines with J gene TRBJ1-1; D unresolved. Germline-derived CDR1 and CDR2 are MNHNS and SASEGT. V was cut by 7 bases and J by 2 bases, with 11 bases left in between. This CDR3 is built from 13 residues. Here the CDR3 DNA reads TGTGCCAGCACCTACACAGAAAACACTGAAGCTTTCTTT. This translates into CASTYTENTEAFF.

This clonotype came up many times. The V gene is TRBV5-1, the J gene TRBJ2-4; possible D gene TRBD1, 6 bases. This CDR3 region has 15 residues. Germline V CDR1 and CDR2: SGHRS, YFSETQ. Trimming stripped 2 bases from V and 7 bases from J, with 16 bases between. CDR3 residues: CASSFDRSRGNIQYF. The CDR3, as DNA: TGCGCCAGCAGCTTCGACAGGTCTAGGGGTAACATTCAGTACTTC.

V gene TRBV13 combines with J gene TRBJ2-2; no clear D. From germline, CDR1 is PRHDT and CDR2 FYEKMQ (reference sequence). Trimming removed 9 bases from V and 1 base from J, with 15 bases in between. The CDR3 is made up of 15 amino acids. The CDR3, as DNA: TGTGCCAGTCTCATGGGCCTCGTGAACACCGGGGAGCTGTTTTTT. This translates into CASLMGLVNTGELFF.

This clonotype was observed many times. DNA of the CDR3: TGCGCCAGCAGTGATTACCACCCGGTGAACACTGAAGCTTTCTTT. This gives the protein CASSDYHPVNTEAFF. The V call is TRBV10-2, the J call TRBJ1-1; D not certain. The germline gives CDR1 WSHSY, CDR2 SAAADI. This CDR3 spans 15 amino acids. V was trimmed by 3 bases and J by 0 bases, leaving 11 bases between them.

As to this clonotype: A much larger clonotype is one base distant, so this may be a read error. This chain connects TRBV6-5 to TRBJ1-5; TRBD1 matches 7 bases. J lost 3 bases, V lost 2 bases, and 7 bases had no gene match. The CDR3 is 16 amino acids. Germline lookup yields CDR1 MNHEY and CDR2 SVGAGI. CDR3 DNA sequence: TGTGCCAGCAGTTACCGGGTGGGACAGACCAATCAGCCCCAGCATTTT. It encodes CASSYRVGQTNQPQHF.

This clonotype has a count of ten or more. CDR3 region: CASSLGQAANYGYTF. CDR3 DNA: TGCGCCAGCAGCTTGGGACAGGCCGCGAACTATGGCTACACCTTC. V gene TRBV5-1 combines with J gene TRBJ1-2; weak D call: TRBD1 (6 bases). The CDR3 runs 15 residues. From germline, CDR1 is SGHRS and CDR2 YFSETQ. Deletions cut 0 bases from V and 2 bases from J, with 11 bases between. Supplemented by reference TRBV5-1 and TRBJ1-2, the full variable domain reads KAGVTQTPRYLIKTRGQQVTLSCSPISGHRSVSWYQQTPGQGLQFLFEYFSETQRNKGNFPGRFSGRQFSNSRSEMNVSTLELGDSALYLCASSLGQAANYGYTFGSGTRLTVV.

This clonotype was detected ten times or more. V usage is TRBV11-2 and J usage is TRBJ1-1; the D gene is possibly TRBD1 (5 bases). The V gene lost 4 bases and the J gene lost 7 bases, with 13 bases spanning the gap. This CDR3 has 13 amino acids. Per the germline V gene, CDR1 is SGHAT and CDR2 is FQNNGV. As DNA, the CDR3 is TGTGCCAGCAGCTGGGGGAGTCGGAGTGAAGCTTTCTTT. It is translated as CASSWGSRSEAFF.

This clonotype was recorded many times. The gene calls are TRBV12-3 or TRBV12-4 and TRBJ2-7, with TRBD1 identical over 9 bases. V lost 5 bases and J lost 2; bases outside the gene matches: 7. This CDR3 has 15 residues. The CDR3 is CASSVRDRDPYEQYF. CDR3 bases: TGTGCCAGCAGTGTCCGGGACAGGGACCCCTACGAGCAGTACTTC.

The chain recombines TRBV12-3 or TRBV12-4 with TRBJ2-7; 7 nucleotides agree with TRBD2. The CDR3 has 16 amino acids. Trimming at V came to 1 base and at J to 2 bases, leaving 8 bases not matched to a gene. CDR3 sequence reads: CASSLGGGDAAYEQYF. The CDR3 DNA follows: TGTGCCAGCAGTTTAGGGGGGGGGGACGCAGCCTACGAGCAGTACTTC.